The 30 T cell receptor beta chains given below trace back to one sample, sequenced in a study of OX40 agonist ivuxolimab in advanced cancers. Profiled with immunoSEQ multiplex PCR; TCRdb holds only in-frame clones, not every one. The table lists approximately 58,000 clones, 75% to 95% of them singletons. The sample in question was CD4+ or CD8+ T cells sorted from blood, obtained in a trial of the OX40 agonist ivuxolimab. The origin of the receptors is an adult with an advanced solid tumor such as melanoma, head and neck, liver or kidney cancer.

This clone was detected only once. The V and J genes are TRBV7-2 and TRBJ1-3; possibly TRBD1 for D (6 bases). The germline gives CDR1 SGHTA, CDR2 FQGNSA. Trimming pared 2 bases from V and 0 bases from J, leaving 11 bases between. The CDR3 is 16 residues long. The CDR3, as DNA: TGTGCCAGCAGCTTACAGGGGTTGTTCTCTGGAAACACCATATATTTT. This encodes CASSLQGLFSGNTIYF.

This chain joins TRBV12-5 and TRBJ2-5, with 12 bases lining up with TRBD1. J gave up 6 bases and V 6 bases, and 8 bases lay outside the gene matches. Germline V gene lookup returns CDR1 LGHNT and CDR2 FRNRAP. CDR3 length: 15 residues. This CDR3 reads CASGQGGQGAKTQYF. CDR3 sequence (DNA): TGTGCTAGTGGGCAGGGGGGACAGGGGGCGAAGACCCAGTACTTC. Combining the CDR3 with reference TRBV12-5 and TRBJ2-5 gives the whole variable domain DARVTQTPRHKVTEMGQEVTMRCQPILGHNTVFWYRQTMMQGLELLAYFRNRAPLDDSGMPKDRFSAEMPDATLATLKIQPSEPRDSAVYFCASGQGGQGAKTQYFGPGTRLLVL.

This clone appeared a few times. Since the CDR3 does not end with the conserved phenylalanine or tryptophan, this likely comes from a read error. Because the CDR3's place on the DNA is in doubt, the DNA is left out and the CDR3 is given as listed by TCRdb. This sequence joins TRBV2 and TRBJ1-1. Germline loops: CDR1 SNHLY, CDR2 FYNNEI. The CDR3 has 9 residues if both end residues are counted. CDR3 sequence: CASSGERSL.

The chain combines TRBV4-1 with TRBJ1-2, with unresolved D. The CDR3 consists of 12 residues. The V and J ends lost 0 bases and 4 bases respectively, with 3 bases between them. CDR1 and CDR2 (germline): MGHRA, YSYEKL. The CDR3 protein is CASSQDSYGYTF. Here the CDR3 DNA reads TGCGCCAGCAGCCAAGACAGCTATGGCTACACCTTC.

The CDR3 here is CASSQGPLAGQETQYF. The CDR3 DNA is TGCGCCAGCAGCCAAGGCCCTCTAGCGGGGCAAGAGACCCAGTACTTC. The chain uses TRBV4-1 and TRBJ2-5, with 9 bases matching TRBD2. The V gene's germline CDR1 is MGHRA and CDR2 YSYEKL. V was clipped by 1 base and J by 2 bases; unmatched bases: 5. The CDR3 is made up of 16 amino acids.

The chain uses TRBV5-8 and TRBJ2-1; TRBD2 aligns across 7 bases. V dropped 4 bases and J dropped 2; count of bases not matched to a gene: 3. The CDR3 loop spans 14 amino acids. The germline gives CDR1 SGHTS, CDR2 YDEGEE. CDR3 nucleotide sequence: TGTGCCAGCAGCCCAGCGGGAACCTACAATGAGCAGTTCTTC. It is translated as CASSPAGTYNEQFF.

This clone has a single count. This CDR3 reads CASSIGSSGNYEQYF. As DNA, the CDR3 is TGTGCCAGTAGTATTGGGTCATCAGGAAATTACGAGCAGTACTTC. V and J are TRBV19 and TRBJ2-7, with D unresolved. Trimming pared 3 bases from V and 4 bases from J, leaving 16 bases between. The CDR3 covers 15 residues. Looked up from germline, CDR1 is LNHDA and CDR2 is SQIVND (reference sequence). Full variable domain (rest looked up from reference TRBV19 and TRBJ2-7): DGGITQSPKYLFRKEGQNVTLSCEQNLNHDAMYWYRQDPGQGLRLIYYSQIVNDFQKGDIAEGYSVSREKKESFPLTVTSAQKNPTAFYLCASSIGSSGNYEQYFGPGTRLTVT.

The chain links TRBV28 to TRBJ1-2; 8 bases map to TRBD1. V was pared by 6 bases and J by 6 bases, with 9 bases of the junction left unmatched. From germline, CDR1 is MDHEN and CDR2 SYDVKM. This CDR3 has 14 residues. CDR3 region: CASRTTGGVDGYTF. The CDR3 DNA reads as TGTGCCAGCAGAACTACAGGGGGAGTAGATGGCTACACCTTC.

The chain links TRBV28 to TRBJ1-5, with D unclear. V lost 7 bases and J 2 bases, leaving 18 bases between the germline ends. The CDR3 extends over 16 amino acids. The germline CDR1 and CDR2 sequences are MDHEN and SYDVKM. This chain's CDR3 is CASTLLSGTGNQPQHF. The CDR3 nucleotides read TGTGCCAGCACCCTCCTTTCTGGAACAGGCAATCAGCCCCAGCATTTT. The variable domain in full, with the rest retrieved from reference TRBV28 and TRBJ1-5, is DVKVTQSSRYLVKRTGEKVFLECVQDMDHENMFWYRQDPGLGLRLIYFSYDVKMKEKGDIPEGYSVSREKKERFSLILESASTNQTSMYLCASTLLSGTGNQPQHFGDGTRLSIL.

V gene TRBV6-5 combines with J gene TRBJ2-7; D unresolved. CDR3 size: 15 residues. Trimming pared 0 bases from V and 2 bases from J, leaving 11 bases between. Germline V lookup: CDR1 MNHEY, CDR2 SVGAGI. This CDR3 reads CASSYSGFGPYEQYF. The CDR3, as DNA: TGTGCCAGCAGTTACTCAGGTTTCGGCCCCTACGAGCAGTACTTC.

CDR3 region: CASSNRGGVGNTIYF. CDR3 DNA sequence: TGTGCCAGCAGCAACAGGGGGGGAGTTGGAAACACCATATATTTT. The gene calls are TRBV5-4 and TRBJ1-3; TRBD1 matches 8 bases. With 4 bases clipped from V and 3 bases from J, the junction kept 6 bases outside the gene matches. This CDR3 is 15 amino acids long. The germline V gene encodes CDR1 SGHNT and CDR2 YYREEE (reference sequence).

This clone came up a few times. The chain employs TRBV11-3 and TRBJ1-1; 9 nucleotides align to TRBD1. The CDR3 length is 13 residues. Germline CDR1 reads SGHNT; CDR2 reads YENEEA. With V trimmed by 4 bases and J by 4 bases, 1 base remained unmatched. CDR3: CASSWTGVTEAFF. The CDR3 region has the DNA TGTGCCAGCAGCTGGACAGGGGTCACTGAAGCTTTCTTT.

This chain links TRBV6-5 with TRBJ1-1; TRBD1 might be the D (6 bases). Germline-derived CDR1 and CDR2 are MNHEY and SVGAGI. The CDR3 covers 13 residues. The V end lost 6 bases, the J end lost 4 bases, and 12 bases lay between the germline ends. CDR3 amino acids: CASSRGGSTEAFF. CDR3 in DNA: TGTGCCAGCAGCAGGGGTGGGAGCACTGAAGCTTTCTTT.

With respect to this clone: At the DNA level, this CDR3 is encoded by other sequences in the same sample as well. The chain employs TRBV10-3 and TRBJ2-2, with D unclear. Per germline, CDR1 ENHRY and CDR2 SYGVKD. CDR3 length: 15 amino acids. V was clipped by 4 bases and J by 0 bases, with 9 bases between them. CDR3 nucleotides: TGTGCCATCAGTGTAGGGCAATCGAACACCGGGGAGCTGTTTTTT. It yields the protein CAISVGQSNTGELFF.

This chain joins TRBV18 and TRBJ2-3; D is uncertain. V was trimmed by 0 bases and J by 5 bases, leaving 12 bases between them. There are 15 residues in the CDR3. Germline V gene sequence: CDR1 KGHSH, CDR2 LQKENI. As DNA, the CDR3 is TGTGCCAGCTCACCACCAGGGTCCATGGGAGATACGCAGTATTTT. Its protein is CASSPPGSMGDTQYF.

This chain links TRBV27 with TRBJ1-1; unclear D gene. V shed 3 bases and J shed 5 bases, with 13 bases lying between them. Looked up from germline, CDR1 is MNHEY and CDR2 is SMNVEV (reference sequence). This CDR3 comprises 14 residues. The CDR3 DNA is TGTGCCAGCAGTTTGGGCGGACGGCGGACTGAAGCTTTCTTT. This codes for CASSLGGRRTEAFF.

The chain links TRBV6-5 to TRBJ2-2; the D is unclear. The germline V gene has CDR1 MNHEY and CDR2 SVGAGI. This CDR3 comprises 15 residues. Trimming took 7 bases from V and 1 from J, leaving 13 bases between them. The CDR3: CASTLTIENTGELFF. The DNA for the CDR3 is TGTGCCAGCACATTAACTATCGAGAACACCGGGGAGCTGTTTTTT.

This clone was recorded once. V gene TRBV5-3 combines with J gene TRBJ2-5, with 9 bases that match TRBD2. TRBV5-3 is an ORF for which the function is uncertain. V was clipped by 0 bases and J by 3 bases; unmatched bases: 9. The CDR3 sequence is 17 residues long. The CDR3 DNA follows: TGTGCCAGAAGCTTGGAGGCGGGACTAGCCCAGAAAGAGACCCAGTACTTC. Its protein is CARSLEAGLAQKETQYF.

The V and J genes are TRBV11-3 and TRBJ1-3, with D unclear. V was trimmed by 5 bases and J by 0 bases, leaving 17 bases between them. Germline lookup yields CDR1 SGHNT and CDR2 YENEEA. The CDR3 consists of 17 residues. This CDR3 is CASSPRAGRPSGNTIYF. The CDR3 DNA reads TGTGCCAGCAGCCCCCGTGCCGGCAGACCCTCTGGAAACACCATATATTTT. The whole variable domain, remainder taken from reference TRBV11-3 and TRBJ1-3, is EAGVVQSPRYKIIEKKQPVAFWCNPISGHNTLYWYLQNLGQGPELLIRYENEEAVDDSQLPKDRFSAERLKGVDSTLKIQPAELGDSAVYLCASSPRAGRPSGNTIYFGEGSWLTVV.

The chain uses TRBV14 and TRBJ1-1, with 8 bases identical to TRBD1. The germline CDR1 and CDR2 sequences are SGHDN and FVKESK. CDR3 length: 16 amino acids. J lost 4 bases, V lost 2 bases, and 9 bases had no gene match. Written as DNA, the CDR3 is TGTGCCAGCAGCCAAACGATGGACAGGGCTGTCACTGAAGCTTTCTTT. It translates to CASSQTMDRAVTEAFF.

The rearrangement links TRBV18 to TRBJ2-2; 9 bases are a match to TRBD2. CDR1 KGHSH and CDR2 LQKENI come from the germline V gene. This CDR3 region has 15 residues. J gave up 6 bases and V 5 bases, and 7 bases lay outside the gene matches. CDR3 region: CASSGGRADAGELFF. The CDR3 DNA reads as TGTGCCAGCTCAGGCGGGAGGGCCGATGCCGGGGAGCTGTTTTTT.

This CDR3 reads CASSAYDRGQGYTF. The CDR3 nucleotides are TGTGCCAGCAGCGCCTACGACAGGGGGCAAGGCTACACCTTC. This chain connects TRBV13 to TRBJ1-2; TRBD1 matches 10 bases. J was trimmed by 8 bases and V by 5 bases; bases with no gene match: 8. Germline values: CDR1 PRHDT, CDR2 FYEKMQ (reference sequence). CDR3 size: 14 residues. Together with reference TRBV13 and TRBJ1-2, the CDR3 gives the full variable domain: AAGVIQSPRHLIKEKRETATLKCYPIPRHDTVYWYQQGPGQDPQFLISFYEKMQSDKGSIPDRFSAQQFSDYHSELNMSSLELGDSALYFCASSAYDRGQGYTFGSGTRLTVV.

The rearrangement uses TRBV11-2 and TRBJ1-3; TRBD1 agrees at 8 bases. V was pared by 6 bases and J by 4 bases, with 5 bases of the junction left unmatched. The CDR3 runs 14 residues. The V gene's germline CDR1 is SGHAT and CDR2 FQNNGV. CDR3 in DNA: TGTGCCAGCAGGCGGACAGGGTCCGGAAACACCATATATTTT. This encodes CASRRTGSGNTIYF.

This rearrangement joins TRBV2 to TRBJ2-1; a weak D match, TRBD1 (6 bases). This CDR3 contains 13 residues. Germline assignment: CDR1 SNHLY and CDR2 FYNNEI. V was clipped by 7 bases and J by 5 bases, with 12 bases between them. In DNA, the CDR3 is TGTGCCAGCATGGCAGGGGTAGACAATGAGCAGTTCTTC. Its protein product is CASMAGVDNEQFF.

The chain combines TRBV11-2 with TRBJ2-1; 11 positions agree with TRBD2. CDR3 length equals 17 residues. CDR1 is SGHAT and CDR2 is FQNNGV in the germline V gene. Trimming removed 3 bases from V and 2 bases from J; junction bases left unmatched: 6. The DNA of the CDR3 is TGTGCCAGCAGCTTCCACAGTAGCGGGAGGGCCTACAATGAGCAGTTCTTC. Translation gives CASSFHSSGRAYNEQFF.

V gene TRBV18 combines with J gene TRBJ2-1, with D perhaps assigned TRBD1 or TRBD2 (7 bases each). Trimming cost V 6 bases and J 6 bases, with 21 bases left between them. The germline V gene encodes CDR1 KGHSH and CDR2 LQKENI. CDR3 size: 16 residues. The CDR3: CASSPSGSGGVNEQFF. CDR3 in DNA: TGTGCCAGCTCCCCCTCGGGCTCAGGGGGGGTCAATGAGCAGTTCTTC.

The CDR3: CASSSAGLAGGGYNEQFF. CDR3 in DNA: TGTGCCAGCTCCTCAGCGGGACTAGCGGGAGGAGGTTACAATGAGCAGTTCTTC. The V gene is TRBV18, the J gene TRBJ2-1; TRBD2 aligns across 15 bases. The trim removed 6 bases at V and 4 bases at J, leaving 10 bases unmatched. The germline V gene has CDR1 KGHSH and CDR2 LQKENI. The CDR3 consists of 18 residues.

This clone was recorded a few times. The rearrangement uses TRBV10-1 and TRBJ2-2, with 9 bases aligning to TRBD1. This CDR3 region has 16 residues. The germline gives CDR1 WNHNN, CDR2 SYGVQD (reference sequence). V lost 8 bases and J lost 4; bases outside the gene matches: 11. In DNA form, the CDR3 reads TGCGCCAGCGGGGCCCAGGGACAGGGCGGCACCGGGGAGCTGTTTTTT. The encoded protein is CASGAQGQGGTGELFF.

This clone was seen once. The V gene is TRBV19, the J gene TRBJ2-1, with 10 bases aligning to TRBD2. The CDR3 is 15 residues long. Germline CDR1 LNHDA, CDR2 SQIVND (reference sequence). Trimming removed 6 bases from V and 1 base from J; junction bases left unmatched: 3. The chain's CDR3 is CASRSSGSSYNEQFF. In DNA form, the CDR3 reads TGTGCCAGTAGGTCTAGCGGGAGTTCCTACAATGAGCAGTTCTTC.

A single count supports this clone. As DNA, the CDR3 is TGTGCCAGCAGCTCGGACAGGGTGGGCACTGAAGCTTTCTTT. Protein: CASSSDRVGTEAFF. This rearrangement joins TRBV7-9 to TRBJ1-1, with TRBD1 identical over 8 bases. Germline assignment: CDR1 SEHNR and CDR2 FQNEAQ (reference sequence). This CDR3 region has 14 residues. The J segment lost 4 bases and the V segment lost 4 bases, leaving 5 bases of the junction unmatched.